A single sample gave rise to the 29 T cell receptor beta chains below, sequenced in a study of T cell responses to AZD1222 COVID-19 vaccine. Assay: immunoSEQ multiplex PCR; the TCRdb copy retains only in-frame clones and omits some. The table includes roughly 86,000 clones, roughly nine tenths detected once. The sample here was peripheral blood, taken on day 0 of AZD1222 vaccination. The receptors shown here come from an adult in good health.

This rearrangement joins TRBV7-9 to TRBJ1-5; the D gene is possibly TRBD1 (5 bases). This CDR3 contains 14 residues. Germline CDR1 is SEHNR and CDR2 is FQNEAQ (reference sequence). Trimming left V 5 bases short and J 1 base short, with 9 bases between. The CDR3, as DNA: TGTGCCAGCAGCCAGGCAGGGAGCAATCAGCCCCAGCATTTT. Translated: CASSQAGSNQPQHF.

The chain recombines TRBV9 with TRBJ2-7; 7 bases are shared with TRBD1. Germline V CDR1 and CDR2: SGDLS, YYNGEE. The V gene end was trimmed by 4 bases and the J gene end by 2 bases; junction bases not matched to a gene: 6. The CDR3 length is 14 residues. The CDR3 here is CASSLPGQPYEQYF. The CDR3 DNA reads TGTGCCAGCAGCCTACCGGGACAGCCCTACGAGCAGTACTTC.

The chain combines TRBV11-1 with TRBJ2-1; TRBD2 matches 14 bases. Trimming took 5 bases from V and 13 from J; bases not matched to a gene: 7. Germline CDR1 and CDR2: SGHAT and FQDESV (reference sequence). CDR3 length: 14 residues. The CDR3 sequence: CASSPRLAGGPQFF. DNA of the CDR3: TGTGCCAGCAGCCCCAGACTAGCGGGAGGGCCTCAGTTCTTC.

This clone was counted between two and nine times. The chain recombines TRBV7-3 with TRBJ2-1, with D possibly TRBD1 on 5 matching bases. The V gene's germline CDR1 is SGHTA and CDR2 FQGTGA. Between the trimmed V and J ends, which lost 5 bases and 9 bases, there was a span of 14 bases. CDR3 length: 13 amino acids. The CDR3 nucleotides are TGTGCCAGCAGCAAGCAGGGAACGAGTGAGCAGTTCTTC. It yields the protein CASSKQGTSEQFF.

The chain couples TRBV3-1 (or the pseudogene TRBV3-2) to TRBJ1-4; D is undetermined. V was shortened by 3 bases and J by 0 bases, with 8 bases between the two germline ends. CDR3 length: 15 residues. CDR1 is LGHDT, CDR2 YNNKEL, per germline (reference sequence). CDR3 in DNA: TGTGCCAGCAGCCACTCAGGAACAACTAATGAAAAACTGTTTTTT. Its protein is CASSHSGTTNEKLFF.

The chain carries TRBV5-1 and TRBJ2-7, with D possibly being TRBD1 (6 bases). The germline V and J ends were trimmed by 1 base and 2 bases, with 13 bases remaining between them. Germline V gene sequence: CDR1 SGHRS, CDR2 YFSETQ. The CDR3 contains 15 residues. The CDR3 spells CASSLRDRPTYEQYF. The CDR3 bases are TGCGCCAGCAGCTTGCGTGACAGGCCTACCTACGAGCAGTACTTC.

In DNA form, the CDR3 reads TGCGCCAGCAGCTCGATACAGGGGGCTAGCTACACCTTC. Residues: CASSSIQGASYTF. This chain links TRBV5-1 with TRBJ1-2; 9 positions match TRBD1. This CDR3 has 13 amino acids. With V trimmed by 3 bases and J by 9 bases, 6 bases remained unmatched. Germline V gene data show CDR1 as SGHRS and CDR2 as YFSETQ. Supplemented by reference TRBV5-1 and TRBJ1-2, the full variable domain reads KAGVTQTPRYLIKTRGQQVTLSCSPISGHRSVSWYQQTPGQGLQFLFEYFSETQRNKGNFPGRFSGRQFSNSRSEMNVSTLELGDSALYLCASSSIQGASYTFGSGTRLTVV.

The chain couples TRBV19 to TRBJ1-2; TRBD1 aligns across 8 bases. The CDR3 runs 15 residues. J gave up 7 bases and V 5 bases, and 12 bases lay outside the gene matches. Germline lookup yields CDR1 LNHDA and CDR2 SQIVND (reference sequence). The CDR3 nucleotides are TGTGCCAGTAGTCTCAGGGACAGGCCTTTGGGTGGCTACACCTTC. Its protein product is CASSLRDRPLGGYTF. The variable domain in full, completed from reference TRBV19 and TRBJ1-2, reads DGGITQSPKYLFRKEGQNVTLSCEQNLNHDAMYWYRQDPGQGLRLIYYSQIVNDFQKGDIAEGYSVSREKKESFPLTVTSAQKNPTAFYLCASSLRDRPLGGYTFGSGTRLTVV.

This chain uses TRBV29-1 with TRBJ2-1, with D perhaps TRBD1 (6 bases). Germline V gives CDR1 SQVTM, CDR2 ANQGSEA. Trimming removed 1 base at V and 5 bases at J, with 9 bases between. The CDR3 has 13 amino acids. CDR3 region: CSVEGTVDNEQFF. Written as DNA, the CDR3 is TGCAGCGTTGAAGGGACAGTTGACAATGAGCAGTTCTTC.

The chain joins TRBV11-2 to TRBJ2-7; D might be TRBD2 (7 bases). V was shortened by 1 base and J by 6 bases, with 13 bases between the two germline ends. The CDR3 is made up of 14 amino acids. The germline CDR1 and CDR2 sequences are SGHAT and FQNNGV. The CDR3 region has the DNA TGTGCCAGCAGCTTAGTCGGGGGGCCCCGCGAGCAGTACTTC. Amino acid sequence: CASSLVGGPREQYF.

V gene TRBV5-5 combines with J gene TRBJ2-3, with D tentatively TRBD2 (5 bases). The length of the CDR3 is 16 residues. Trimming took 4 bases from V and 1 from J, leaving 16 bases between them. Germline V lookup: CDR1 SGHKS, CDR2 YYEKEE (reference sequence). This CDR3 reads CASSGSGLIGTDTQYF. CDR3 in DNA: TGTGCCAGCAGCGGATCCGGACTTATCGGCACAGATACGCAGTATTTT.

The chain uses TRBV25-1 and TRBJ1-5; 7 nucleotides agree with TRBD1. Looked up from germline, CDR1 is MGHDK and CDR2 is SYGVNS. The CDR3 covers 16 residues. The junction had 9 bases not matched to a gene; V was cut back by 1 base and J by 6 bases. CDR3 coding DNA: TGTGCCAGCAGTGAATCAGGGGGAACGGGCGGTCAGCCCCAGCATTTT. It codes for CASSESGGTGGQPQHF.

The chain employs TRBV30 and TRBJ1-5; TRBD1 might be the D (5 bases). Trimming left V 2 bases short and J 4 bases short, with 15 bases between. This CDR3 region has 15 residues. The germline V gene has CDR1 GTSNPN and CDR2 SVGIG (reference sequence). CDR3 sequence reads: CAWSPGTTGNQPQHF. In nucleotides, the CDR3 is TGTGCCTGGAGTCCCGGGACGACCGGGAATCAGCCCCAGCATTTT.

This rearrangement joins TRBV5-1 to TRBJ2-3, with 9 positions matching TRBD2. The V and J ends lost 0 bases and 5 bases, in that order; junction bases with no gene match: 10. There are 17 residues in the CDR3. The germline V gene has CDR1 SGHRS and CDR2 YFSETQ. CDR3 sequence reads: CASSLALSGSAGDTQYF. The CDR3 bases are TGCGCCAGCAGCTTGGCTCTTAGCGGGAGCGCGGGAGATACGCAGTATTTT.

V and J are TRBV3-1 (or the pseudogene TRBV3-2) and TRBJ2-1; TRBD1 or TRBD2 may be the D gene (5 bases each). V was clipped by 4 bases and J by 5 bases, with 12 bases between them. The CDR3 spans 14 residues. The germline gives CDR1 LGHDT, CDR2 YNNKEL (reference sequence). The CDR3 nucleotides are TGTGCCAGCAGCCGATCGGGGCGAAACAATGAGCAGTTCTTC. Translation: CASSRSGRNNEQFF.

This clone was found once. The J gene is TRBJ2-2, the V gene TRBV25-1; D not resolved. CDR1 and CDR2 from the germline V gene are MGHDK and SYGVNS. The germline V and J ends were trimmed by 3 bases and 7 bases, with 3 bases remaining between them. The CDR3 length is 11 residues. This CDR3 is CASSEDGELFF. DNA for the CDR3: TGTGCCAGCAGTGAGGACGGGGAGCTGTTTTTT.

Only a few counts were recorded for this clone. The rearrangement links TRBV19 to TRBJ2-7, with 7 bases that match TRBD1. The J segment lost 5 bases and the V segment lost 4 bases, leaving 5 bases of the junction unmatched. The CDR3 has 13 amino acids. Germline assignment: CDR1 LNHDA and CDR2 SQIVND (reference sequence). The CDR3 bases are TGTGCCAGTAGTAGACAGGGTGGGGACGAGCAGTACTTC. Translation gives CASSRQGGDEQYF.

The gene calls are TRBV7-2 and TRBJ2-5; D possibly uses TRBD1 or TRBD2 (5 bases each). The CDR3 sequence is 14 residues long. Germline V CDR1 and CDR2: SGHTA, FQGNSA. The germline V and J ends were trimmed by 2 bases and 5 bases, with 12 bases remaining between them. In nucleotides, the CDR3 is TGTGCCAGCAGCTTATTTGGGGGTGAGGAGACCCAGTACTTC. Its protein is CASSLFGGEETQYF.

The V and J genes are TRBV27 and TRBJ2-7; a weak D match, TRBD2 (5 bases). The CDR3 consists of 15 residues. The V end lost 2 bases, the J end lost 2 bases, and 13 bases lay between the germline ends. Per germline, CDR1 MNHEY and CDR2 SMNVEV (reference sequence). The CDR3 DNA is TGTGCCAGCAGTTTACGAGAAACTAGTACCTACGAGCAGTACTTC. This codes for CASSLRETSTYEQYF.

The CDR3 here is CASSDNGELFF. CDR3 nucleotides: TGCGCCAGCAGCGATAACGGGGAGCTGTTTTTT. V is TRBV5-1 and J is TRBJ2-2; the D is unclear. V shed 4 bases and J shed 7 bases, with 5 bases lying between them. The CDR3 contains 11 residues. Germline V gene data show CDR1 as SGHRS and CDR2 as YFSETQ.

The chain links TRBV6-5 to TRBJ1-4; TRBD1 aligns across 9 bases. V shed 6 bases, J shed 7 bases, and the junction held 6 bases outside the gene matches. The V gene's germline CDR1 is MNHEY and CDR2 SVGAGI. This CDR3 spans 14 amino acids. CDR3 amino acids: CASRMTGGSEKLFF. DNA of the CDR3: TGTGCCAGCAGGATGACAGGGGGAAGTGAAAAACTGTTTTTT.

V is TRBV18 and J is TRBJ2-7; D may correspond to TRBD1 or TRBD2 (5 bases each). In germline, CDR1 is KGHSH, CDR2 LQKENI. The CDR3 is 14 residues long. The germline V and J ends were trimmed by 6 bases and 7 bases, with 19 bases remaining between them. The CDR3 spells CASSPGTASDEQYF. In DNA form, the CDR3 reads TGTGCCAGCTCGCCCGGGACCGCCTCTGATGAGCAGTACTTC.

This chain connects TRBV19 to TRBJ1-4, with 9 bases matching TRBD1. V gave up 9 bases and J gave up 7 bases; unmatched junction bases: 6. The germline V gene has CDR1 LNHDA and CDR2 SQIVND (reference sequence). The CDR3 is made up of 13 amino acids. The CDR3 DNA is TGTGCCAGCTCGACAGGGGGAGGTGAAAAACTGTTTTTT. Translated: CASSTGGGEKLFF.

The chain combines TRBV7-2 with TRBJ2-3; unclear D gene. The V gene lost 5 bases and the J gene lost 6 bases, with 12 bases spanning the gap. The CDR3 runs to 13 residues. Per germline, CDR1 SGHTA and CDR2 FQGNSA. CDR3 sequence: CASSVEIRDTQYF. CDR3 nucleotides: TGTGCCAGCAGCGTAGAGATACGGGATACGCAGTATTTT.

CDR3 sequence (DNA): TGTGCCACCAGCCGGGGACGGAATTCACCCCTCCACTTT. This translates into CATSRGRNSPLHF. This chain uses TRBV15 with TRBJ1-6, with a tentative D call TRBD1 (5 bases). CDR1 is LNHNV and CDR2 is YYDKDF in the germline V gene (reference sequence). The CDR3 is 13 amino acids. Trimming shortened V by 5 bases and J by 7 bases, and 9 bases separated the two germline ends.

In this sample, this clone turned up once. V and J are TRBV27 and TRBJ2-2; the D is unclear. Trimming pared 6 bases from V and 6 bases from J, leaving 8 bases between. In germline, CDR1 is MNHEY, CDR2 SMNVEV (reference sequence). The CDR3 covers 12 residues. The CDR3 reads CASSLQAGELFF. The CDR3 DNA sequence: TGTGCCAGCAGCCTCCAAGCCGGGGAGCTGTTTTTT.

V gene TRBV24-1 combines with J gene TRBJ2-1; possible D gene TRBD1, 6 bases. Germline CDR1 and CDR2: KGHDR and SFDVKD. The CDR3 totals 16 residues. V shed 1 base and J shed 6 bases, with 15 bases lying between them. DNA of the CDR3: TGTGCCACCAGTGATTTCTTGGGGCAAGGGGGCAATGAGCAGTTCTTC. Protein product: CATSDFLGQGGNEQFF.

This clone appeared a few times. V and J are TRBV25-1 and TRBJ2-3; TRBD2 is a possible D gene (6 bases). The CDR3 has 14 amino acids. The germline gives CDR1 MGHDK, CDR2 SYGVNS. Between the trimmed V and J ends, which lost 6 bases and 0 bases, there was a span of 10 bases. CDR3 residues: CASSVSGSTDTQYF. In DNA, the CDR3 is TGTGCCAGCAGCGTTAGCGGAAGCACAGATACGCAGTATTTT.

The rearrangement uses TRBV7-9 and TRBJ2-3; D is unclear. With 1 base removed from V and 7 bases from J, the gap between germline ends came to 9 bases. The CDR3 loop spans 13 amino acids. Germline CDR1 SEHNR, CDR2 FQNEAQ (reference sequence). In nucleotides, the CDR3 is TGTGCCAGCAGCTTAGGACAACTGAATACGCAGTATTTT. Protein: CASSLGQLNTQYF. Using reference TRBV7-9 and TRBJ2-3 for the parts outside the CDR3, the full variable domain is DTGVSQNPRHKITKRGQNVTFRCDPISEHNRLYWYRQTLGQGPEFLTYFQNEAQLEKSRLLSDRFSAERPKGSFSTLEIQRTEQGDSAMYLCASSLGQLNTQYFGPGTRLTVL.